The present T cell receptor beta chain was sequenced within a study of cytomegalovirus exposure and HLA in healthy donors. Broader study findings: Many donors carried some public TCRs, although rarity characterized most TCR sequences. Among the most significant clusters, several appeared linked to common viral pathogens in a later analysis.

With 60 Vbeta and 13 Jbeta primers, the PCR was carried out. As handled by the study authors: The authors later counted 65 million to 80 million unique TCR beta chains, some 9.9 million of them shared. The protocol was immunoSEQ multiplex PCR, while the TCRdb copy is restricted to in-frame clones and leaves out a portion. The V and J calls and clone size were taken over from that table, and D and trimming were inferred from the DNA. The data show over 70,000 clones, 80% seen once. With regard to this clone: Its antigen is not identified.

The CDR3 has 16 amino acids. With 3 bases clipped from V and 7 bases from J, the junction kept 14 bases outside the gene matches. The germline V gene encodes CDR1 LNHDA and CDR2 SQIVND (reference sequence). Unrecorded immune exposures were likely, despite nominal health at sampling. This TCR was recovered from a man younger than 30 in good health and CMV-seronegative. The chain couples TRBV19 to TRBJ1-1, with 7 bases identical to TRBD1. The specimen was PBMCs. The CDR3 sequence is CASSIPHRGSVVEAFF. For the CDR3, the DNA is TGTGCCAGTAGTATCCCGCACAGGGGTAGCGTCGTTGAAGCTTTCTTT.